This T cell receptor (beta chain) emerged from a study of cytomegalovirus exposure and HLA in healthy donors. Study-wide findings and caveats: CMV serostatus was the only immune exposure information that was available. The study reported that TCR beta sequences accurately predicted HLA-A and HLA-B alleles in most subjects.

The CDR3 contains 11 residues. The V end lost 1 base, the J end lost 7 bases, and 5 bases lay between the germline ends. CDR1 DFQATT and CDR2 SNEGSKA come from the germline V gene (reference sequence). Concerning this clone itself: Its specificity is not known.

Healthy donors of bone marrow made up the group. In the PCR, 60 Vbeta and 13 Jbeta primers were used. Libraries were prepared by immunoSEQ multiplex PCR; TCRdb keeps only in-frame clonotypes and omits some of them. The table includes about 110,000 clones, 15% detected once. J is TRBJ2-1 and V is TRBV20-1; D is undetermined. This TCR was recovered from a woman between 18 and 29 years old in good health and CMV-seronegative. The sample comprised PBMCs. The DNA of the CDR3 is TGCAGTGCTAGAGTCAGTAATGAGCAGTTCTTC. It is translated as CSARVSNEQFF.